This T cell receptor beta chain was captured in a study of metastatic and nonmetastatic thyroid tumors. Study in general: Across blood and tumor or nodule tissue, repertoires from malignant and benign thyroid patients were compared with one another.

Per germline, CDR1 SQVTM and CDR2 ANQGSEA. The CDR3 extends over 13 amino acids. The V gene end was trimmed by 4 bases and the J gene end by 1 base; junction bases not matched to a gene: 1. Per the study methods: The distant-metastasis classifier for papillary thyroid cancer was built from CDR3 differences across clinicopathological groups. TCRdb re-called clones via MiXCR from the PCR reads. The V and J calls and clone size are TCRdb's, not the authors'. The sample shows under 40,000 clones, about 15% of them seen only once. Each patient came to thyroid surgery without any prior treatment (of any kind).

The V and J genes are TRBV29-1 and TRBJ2-7; TRBD1 agrees at 10 bases. This clonotype originated in a female donor with papillary thyroid cancer or a benign thyroid nodule (not recorded which). Some clones in this sample may be carry-over from other donors' samples. Sequenced material: blood. In DNA form, the CDR3 reads TGCAGCGTTGGGACAGGGGGATCCTACGAGCAGTACTTC. Translation: CSVGTGGSYEQYF.